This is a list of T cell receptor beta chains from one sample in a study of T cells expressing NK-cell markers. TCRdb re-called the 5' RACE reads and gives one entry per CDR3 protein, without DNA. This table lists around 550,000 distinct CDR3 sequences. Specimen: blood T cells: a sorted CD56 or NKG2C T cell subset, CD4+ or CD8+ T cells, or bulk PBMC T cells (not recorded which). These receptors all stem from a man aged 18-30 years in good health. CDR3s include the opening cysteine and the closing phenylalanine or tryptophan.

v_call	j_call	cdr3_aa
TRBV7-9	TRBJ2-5	CASSATQYQETQYF
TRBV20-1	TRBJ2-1	CSARDTGARSYNEQFF
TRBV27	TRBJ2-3	CASTPAGDLTDTQYF
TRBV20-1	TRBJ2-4	CSARSSGRVAKNIQYF
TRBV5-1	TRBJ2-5	CASSLSGAIGETQYF
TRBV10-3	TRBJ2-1	CAISESTSGSYGEQFF
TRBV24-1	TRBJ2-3	CATSDRSEVTDTQYF
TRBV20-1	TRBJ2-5	CSARQFGSQYF
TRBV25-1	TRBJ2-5	CASSERGSRETQYF
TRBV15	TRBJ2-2	CATSRVGAGGELFF
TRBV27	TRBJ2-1	CASSLGRGAGNEQFF
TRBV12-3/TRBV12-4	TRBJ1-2	CASSRDGYNYGYTF
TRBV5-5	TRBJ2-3	CASSPPRVAGSDTQYF
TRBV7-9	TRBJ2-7	CASSAGGVTSYEQYF
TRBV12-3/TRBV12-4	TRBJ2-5	CASSLGSLGETQYF
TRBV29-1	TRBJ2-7	CSVARDRGFYEQYF
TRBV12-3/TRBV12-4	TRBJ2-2	CASKPPYLGGWTGELFF
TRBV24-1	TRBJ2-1	CATSDLRRGEQFF
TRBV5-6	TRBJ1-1	CASSPLGVRREGWTEAFF
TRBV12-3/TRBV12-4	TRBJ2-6	CASSFRTGLAGANVLTF
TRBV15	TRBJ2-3	CATSSPGGRVRDTQYF
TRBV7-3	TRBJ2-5	CASSLLPGRGETQYF
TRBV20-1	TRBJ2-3	CSAQSRQNPDTQYF
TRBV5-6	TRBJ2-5	CASSPLLGREQETQYF
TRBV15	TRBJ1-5	CATSRDRQTYQPQHF
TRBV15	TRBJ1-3	CATSRGDTPSGNTIYF
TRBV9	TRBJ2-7	CASSPALAGFYEQYF
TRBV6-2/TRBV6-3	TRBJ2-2	CASSQTSTANTGELFF
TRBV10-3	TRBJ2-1	CAISESGTGVYNEQFF
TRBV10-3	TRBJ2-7	CAISPGPENYEQYF
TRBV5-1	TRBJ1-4	CASHDVTNEKLFF
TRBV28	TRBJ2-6	CASTNGGFSGANVLTF
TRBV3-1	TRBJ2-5	CASSQEEGLAETQYF
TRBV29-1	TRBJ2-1	CSASLAGGPSEQFF
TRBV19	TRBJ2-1	CASNELAGFSGEQFF
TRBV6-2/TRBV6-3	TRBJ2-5	CASSSSVQGTQYF
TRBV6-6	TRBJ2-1	CASRNGTTGLDEQFF
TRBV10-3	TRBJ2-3	CAILGLASDTQYF
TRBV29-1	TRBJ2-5	CSVRPDVTETQYF
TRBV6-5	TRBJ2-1	CASSYAGRNVNEQFF
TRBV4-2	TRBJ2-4	CASSLPRTASPENIQYF
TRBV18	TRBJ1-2	CASSSGATNYGYTF
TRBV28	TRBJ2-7	CASSLLGSRYEQYF
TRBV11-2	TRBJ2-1	CASSLETGYNEQFF
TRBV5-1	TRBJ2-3	CASSLAATSGNTQYF